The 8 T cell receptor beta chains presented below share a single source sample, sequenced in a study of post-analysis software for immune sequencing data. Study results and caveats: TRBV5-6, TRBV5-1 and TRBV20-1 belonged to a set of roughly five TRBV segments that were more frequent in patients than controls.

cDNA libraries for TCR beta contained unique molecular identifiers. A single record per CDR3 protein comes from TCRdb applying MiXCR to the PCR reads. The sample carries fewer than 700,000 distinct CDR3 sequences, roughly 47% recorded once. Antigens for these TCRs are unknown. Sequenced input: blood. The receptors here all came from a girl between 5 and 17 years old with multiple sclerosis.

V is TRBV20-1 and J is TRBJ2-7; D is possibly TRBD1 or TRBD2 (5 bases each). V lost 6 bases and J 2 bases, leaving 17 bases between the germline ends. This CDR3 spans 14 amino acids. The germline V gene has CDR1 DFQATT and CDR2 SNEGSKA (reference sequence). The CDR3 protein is CSARDPDLTYEQYF. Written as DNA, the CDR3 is TGCAGTGCCAGGGACCCCGATTTGACCTACGAGCAGTACTTC.

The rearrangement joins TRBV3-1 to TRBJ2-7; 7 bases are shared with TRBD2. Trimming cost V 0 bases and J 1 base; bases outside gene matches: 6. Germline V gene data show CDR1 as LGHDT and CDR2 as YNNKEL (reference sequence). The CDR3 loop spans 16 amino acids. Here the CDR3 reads CASSQDERGVSYEQYF. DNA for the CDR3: TGTGCCAGCAGCCAAGATGAACGGGGGGTTTCCTACGAGCAGTACTTC.

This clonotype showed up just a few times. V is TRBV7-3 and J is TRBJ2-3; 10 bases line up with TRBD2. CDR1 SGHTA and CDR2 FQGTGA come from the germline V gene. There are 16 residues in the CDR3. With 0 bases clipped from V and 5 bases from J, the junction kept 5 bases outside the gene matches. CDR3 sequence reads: CASSLTSGGSRDTQYF. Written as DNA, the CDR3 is TGTGCCAGCAGCTTAACTAGCGGGGGGTCCAGAGATACGCAGTATTTT.

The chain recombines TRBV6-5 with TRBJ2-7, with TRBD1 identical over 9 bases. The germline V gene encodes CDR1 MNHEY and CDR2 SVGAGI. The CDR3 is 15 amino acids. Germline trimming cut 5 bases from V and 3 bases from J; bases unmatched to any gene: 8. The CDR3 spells CASSQGQGPFYEQYF. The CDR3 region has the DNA TGTGCCAGCAGTCAGGGACAGGGTCCCTTCTACGAGCAGTACTTC.

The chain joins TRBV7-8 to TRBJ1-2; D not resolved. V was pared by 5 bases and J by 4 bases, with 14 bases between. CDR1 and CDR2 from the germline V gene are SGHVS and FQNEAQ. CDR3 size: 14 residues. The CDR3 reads CASSIGPGAYGYTF. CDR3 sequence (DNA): TGTGCCAGCAGCATTGGACCCGGCGCCTATGGCTACACCTTC.

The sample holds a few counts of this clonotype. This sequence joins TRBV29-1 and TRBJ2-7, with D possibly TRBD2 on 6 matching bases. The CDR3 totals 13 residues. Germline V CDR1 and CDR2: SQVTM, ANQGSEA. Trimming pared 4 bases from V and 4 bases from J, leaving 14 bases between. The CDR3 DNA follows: TGCAGCGTTGCGGGCGGGGAGTCGTACGAGCAGTACTTC. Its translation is CSVAGGESYEQYF.

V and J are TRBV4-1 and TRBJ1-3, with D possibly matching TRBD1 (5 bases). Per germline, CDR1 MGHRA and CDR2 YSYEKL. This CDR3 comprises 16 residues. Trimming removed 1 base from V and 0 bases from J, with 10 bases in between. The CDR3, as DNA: TGCGCCAGCAGCCAAGGGGGACTGTCCTCTGGAAACACCATATATTTT. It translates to CASSQGGLSSGNTIYF.

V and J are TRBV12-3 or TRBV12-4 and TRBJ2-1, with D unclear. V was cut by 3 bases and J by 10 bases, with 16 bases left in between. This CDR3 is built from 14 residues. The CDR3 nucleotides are TGTGCCAGCAGTTTCCCCGGTCCTATGCGAGAGCAGTTCTTC. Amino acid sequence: CASSFPGPMREQFF.